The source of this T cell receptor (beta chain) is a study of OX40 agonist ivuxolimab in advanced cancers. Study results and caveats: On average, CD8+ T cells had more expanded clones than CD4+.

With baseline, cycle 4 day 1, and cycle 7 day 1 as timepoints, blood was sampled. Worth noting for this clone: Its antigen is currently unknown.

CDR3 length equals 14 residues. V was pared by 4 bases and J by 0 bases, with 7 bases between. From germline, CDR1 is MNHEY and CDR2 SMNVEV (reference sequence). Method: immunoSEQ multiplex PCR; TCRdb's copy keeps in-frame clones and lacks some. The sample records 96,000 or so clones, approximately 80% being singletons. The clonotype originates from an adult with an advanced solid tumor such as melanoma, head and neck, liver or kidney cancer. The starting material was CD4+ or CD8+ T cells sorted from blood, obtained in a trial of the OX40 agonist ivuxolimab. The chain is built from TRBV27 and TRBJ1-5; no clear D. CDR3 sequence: CASSSQNSNQPQHF. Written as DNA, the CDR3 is TGTGCCAGCAGTTCCCAGAATAGCAATCAGCCCCAGCATTTT.